The next 11 T cell receptor beta chains were all read from a single sample in a study of shared clonotypes between healthy human individuals. Assay used: immunoSEQ multiplex PCR; TCRdb lists only in-frame clones, some missing. In the table there are about 2.4 million clones, about 92% of which are singletons. Sequencing was performed on naive CD4+ T cells sorted from blood. Subset in this sample: CD45RA+ positively selected. The receptor source for this set is a man aged 18 to 29 in good health.

The chain is built from TRBV7-8 and TRBJ1-2; D is uncertain. There are 15 residues in the CDR3. CDR1 is SGHVS and CDR2 is FQNEAQ in the germline V gene. Trimming took 5 bases from V and 3 from J, leaving 16 bases between them. The CDR3 protein is CASSRHSPRDYGYTF. CDR3 bases: TGTGCCAGCAGCCGCCACAGCCCCCGCGACTATGGCTACACCTTC.

The chain couples TRBV7-8 to TRBJ1-4, with 9 bases that match TRBD1. V shed 2 bases and J 5 bases; nucleotides not matched to a gene: 3. The CDR3 consists of 15 residues. Germline lookup yields CDR1 SGHVS and CDR2 FQNEAQ. CDR3 loop: CASSLRDRANEKLFF. The CDR3 bases are TGTGCCAGCAGCTTAAGGGACAGGGCCAATGAAAAACTGTTTTTT.

As concerns this clone: Other nucleotide sequences from this sample produce the same CDR3. The chain has TRBV9 and TRBJ2-3; D unclear. The V gene lost 0 bases and the J gene lost 2 bases, with 4 bases spanning the gap. The CDR3 is 13 amino acids. Germline CDR1 is SGDLS and CDR2 is YYNGEE. The CDR3 spells CASSVDPTDTQYF. DNA for the CDR3: TGTGCCAGCAGCGTAGATCCCACAGATACGCAGTATTTT. The full variable domain, in which reference TRBV9 and TRBJ2-3 provide the parts outside the CDR3, is DSGVTQTPKHLITATGQRVTLRCSPRSGDLSVYWYQQSLDQGLQFLIQYYNGEERAKGNILERFSAQQFPDLHSELNLSSLELGDSALYFCASSVDPTDTQYFGPGTRLTVL.

This chain links TRBV4-3 with TRBJ2-2; D possibly corresponds to TRBD1 (6 bases). The CDR3 extends over 14 amino acids. V lost 6 bases and J lost 0, with 8 bases in between. The V gene's germline CDR1 is LGHNA and CDR2 YSLEER. The chain's CDR3 is CASRDSPNTGELFF. CDR3 DNA sequence: TGCGCCAGCAGGGACAGCCCGAACACCGGGGAGCTGTTTTTT.

The chain combines TRBV15 with TRBJ2-1; 8 positions agree with TRBD2. V lost 1 base to trimming and J lost 5 bases; unmatched junction nucleotides: 7. The CDR3 has 16 amino acids. The germline CDR1 and CDR2 sequences are LNHNV and YYDKDF (reference sequence). The DNA for the CDR3 is TGTGCCACCAGCAGAGTGCGGGTAGCGGGGAACAATGAGCAGTTCTTC. Translation gives CATSRVRVAGNNEQFF.

V gene TRBV4-3 combines with J gene TRBJ2-5; D is unresolved. The germline V gene encodes CDR1 LGHNA and CDR2 YSLEER. Trimming removed 1 base at V and 5 bases at J, with 11 bases between. CDR3 size: 14 residues. This CDR3 reads CASSQGVASETQYF. The DNA of the CDR3 is TGCGCCAGCAGCCAAGGGGTAGCTTCGGAGACCCAGTACTTC.

This clone was detected a few times. The same CDR3 can be traced to other DNA sequences in this sample. The chain has TRBV5-1 and TRBJ1-5; 10 bases map to TRBD1. The CDR3 extends over 15 amino acids. V shed 0 bases and J 5 bases; nucleotides not matched to a gene: 2. Germline values: CDR1 SGHRS, CDR2 YFSETQ. CDR3: CASSLEGQGYQPQHF. CDR3 DNA sequence: TGCGCCAGCAGCTTGGAGGGACAGGGGTATCAGCCCCAGCATTTT.

The V gene is TRBV30, the J gene TRBJ1-5; 7 bases fit TRBD1. This CDR3 contains 14 residues. Trimming took 7 bases from V and 1 from J; bases not matched to a gene: 7. Germline V gene lookup returns CDR1 GTSNPN and CDR2 SVGIG (reference sequence). DNA of the CDR3: TGTGCCTTATCAGGGGGGGTCAGCAATCAGCCCCAGCATTTT. Encoded protein: CALSGGVSNQPQHF.

This clone has only one observation. The chain links TRBV29-1 to TRBJ2-1, with 7 bases lining up with TRBD2. The germline V gene has CDR1 SQVTM and CDR2 ANQGSEA. The CDR3 is 14 amino acids. With 3 bases clipped from V and 4 bases from J, the junction kept 6 bases outside the gene matches. Here the CDR3 reads CSVDGLAAYNEQFF. The CDR3 DNA reads TGCAGCGTTGACGGGCTAGCGGCGTACAATGAGCAGTTCTTC.

This clone has a handful of counts. This chain connects TRBV30 to TRBJ1-1, with D maybe TRBD1 (5 bases). This CDR3 spans 13 amino acids. The V end lost 2 bases, the J end lost 1 base, and 8 bases lay between the germline ends. Germline V gene lookup returns CDR1 GTSNPN and CDR2 SVGIG (reference sequence). The CDR3 sequence: CAWSHRTNTEAFF. The DNA for the CDR3 is TGTGCCTGGAGTCACAGGACGAACACTGAAGCTTTCTTT.

The chain uses TRBV6-6 and TRBJ2-7; 9 positions match TRBD1. The V and J ends lost 0 bases and 0 bases, in that order; junction bases with no gene match: 3. This CDR3 region has 16 residues. Germline lookup yields CDR1 MNHNY and CDR2 SVGAGI (reference sequence). CDR3 DNA sequence: TGTGCCAGCAGTTACTCAGAGACAGGGGGCTCCTACGAGCAGTACTTC. Protein sequence: CASSYSETGGSYEQYF.